Shown below are 26 T cell receptor beta chains from a single sample sequenced in a study of siplizumab effects on memory and regulatory T cells. The method was immunoSEQ multiplex PCR; TCRdb's version includes in-frame clones alone and lacks a portion of them. The profile covers around 100,000 clones, with roughly 93% appearing a single time and over 1% taken by the ten largest. Sequencing input: non-Treg CD4+ T cells sorted from blood. The receptors were gathered from a human donor in good health.

V usage is TRBV15 and J usage is TRBJ2-7; D gene ambiguous. With 0 bases removed from V and 6 bases from J, the gap between germline ends came to 9 bases. The V gene's germline CDR1 is LNHNV and CDR2 YYDKDF (reference sequence). There are 13 residues in the CDR3. CDR3 DNA: TGTGCCACCAGCAGAGATTTAGGTTTCGAGCAGTACTTC. Its translation is CATSRDLGFEQYF. The full variable domain, completed using reference TRBV15 and TRBJ2-7, is DAMVIQNPRYQVTQFGKPVTLSCSQTLNHNVMYWYQQKSSQAPKLLFHYYDKDFNNEADTPDNFQSRRPNTSFCFLDIRSPGLGDTAMYLCATSRDLGFEQYFGPGTRLTVT.

The chain links TRBV9 to TRBJ2-5; 7 bases fit TRBD2. CDR1 and CDR2 from the germline V gene are SGDLS and YYNGEE. This CDR3 is built from 16 residues. J gave up 5 bases and V 4 bases, and 14 bases lay outside the gene matches. DNA of the CDR3: TGTGCCAGCAGCTCCTCACCAACGGGAGGTCGGGAGACCCAGTACTTC. It yields the protein CASSSSPTGGRETQYF.

The rearrangement joins TRBV2 to TRBJ2-5, with TRBD2 as a possible D gene (6 bases). The CDR3 has 16 residues. The ends were cut back, 2 bases at V and 2 bases at J, with 15 bases in the middle. The germline V gene encodes CDR1 SNHLY and CDR2 FYNNEI. The CDR3 DNA follows: TGTGCCAGCAGTGAATTTAGTAGGAGGGATCAAGAGACCCAGTACTTC. Its protein is CASSEFSRRDQETQYF.

The chain links TRBV9 to TRBJ2-3, with TRBD2 as a possible D gene (5 bases). Trimming took 4 bases from V and 0 from J, leaving 9 bases between them. From germline, CDR1 is SGDLS and CDR2 YYNGEE. The CDR3 is 14 residues long. CDR3 in DNA: TGTGCCAGCAGCCCCTGGACTAGCACAGATACGCAGTATTTT. Translating gives CASSPWTSTDTQYF.

The chain has TRBV11-2 and TRBJ1-1; the D gene is possibly TRBD1 (6 bases). This CDR3 spans 14 amino acids. Per germline, CDR1 SGHAT and CDR2 FQNNGV. Trimming removed 5 bases at V and 7 bases at J, with 17 bases between. The CDR3, as DNA: TGTGCCAGCAGCACGGACACAGGGTTGAGTGAAGCTTTCTTT. This encodes CASSTDTGLSEAFF.

This sequence joins TRBV6-5 and TRBJ1-5, with D maybe TRBD1 (6 bases). The germline gives CDR1 MNHEY, CDR2 SVGAGI. V lost 6 bases, J lost 4 bases, and 10 bases lay in between. This CDR3 spans 13 amino acids. CDR3 sequence (DNA): TGTGCCAGCAGCGGACAGCAAAATCAGCCCCAGCATTTT. This gives the protein CASSGQQNQPQHF.

The V call is TRBV6-5, the J call TRBJ2-7, with 7 bases identical to TRBD2. The V gene's germline CDR1 is MNHEY and CDR2 SVGAGI. The V gene end was trimmed by 6 bases and the J gene end by 12 bases; junction bases not matched to a gene: 14. This CDR3 contains 13 residues. DNA of the CDR3: TGTGCCAGCAGCCGAGGGGCGGGAGACCCCTCGTACTTC. The encoded protein is CASSRGAGDPSYF.

The DNA of the CDR3 is TGTGCCAGCAGCCAGGAAGGGCTCTACGAGCAGTACTTC. This gives the protein CASSQEGLYEQYF. The chain has TRBV5-5 and TRBJ2-7; D call uncertain. The length of the CDR3 is 13 residues. The germline V gene encodes CDR1 SGHKS and CDR2 YYEKEE (reference sequence). The germline V and J ends were trimmed by 4 bases and 3 bases, with 11 bases remaining between them.

The chain links TRBV27 to TRBJ2-7; D gene uncertain. Trimming shortened V by 10 bases and J by 5 bases, and 24 bases separated the two germline ends. The CDR3 covers 15 residues. Per germline, CDR1 MNHEY and CDR2 SMNVEV (reference sequence). CDR3 sequence: CATPKVAELVHEQYF. DNA of the CDR3: TGTGCCACACCGAAAGTTGCGGAGTTGGTTCACGAGCAGTACTTC.

The chain couples TRBV13 to TRBJ2-3; TRBD2 agrees at 7 bases. Trimming at V came to 5 bases and at J to 6 bases, leaving 8 bases not matched to a gene. The V gene's germline CDR1 is PRHDT and CDR2 FYEKMQ (reference sequence). This CDR3 is built from 14 residues. In nucleotides, the CDR3 is TGTGCCAGCAGCCGGTGGGGGGGAGACGATACGCAGTATTTT. Residues: CASSRWGGDDTQYF.

This chain uses TRBV23-1 with TRBJ1-4, with D perhaps TRBD1 (6 bases). TRBV23-1 is an ORF, and what it does is uncertain. The CDR3 is 18 residues long. Trimming took 6 bases from V and 0 from J, leaving 20 bases between them. The CDR3 nucleotides read TGCGCCAGCAGCGAAGACAGGCTGGTTTGGACAACTAATGAAAAACTGTTTTTT. Translating it yields CASSEDRLVWTTNEKLFF.

The chain has TRBV27 and TRBJ1-5; D perhaps matches TRBD1 (5 bases). The CDR3 has 18 residues. Germline V CDR1 and CDR2: MNHEY, SMNVEV (reference sequence). The V and J ends lost 2 bases and 0 bases respectively, with 17 bases between them. CDR3 region: CASSLTSGSPYSNQPQHF. The CDR3 coding sequence is TGTGCCAGCAGTTTAACGTCAGGGTCACCTTATAGCAATCAGCCCCAGCATTTT.

V is TRBV5-4 and J is TRBJ2-7; D call uncertain. Per the germline V gene, CDR1 is SGHNT and CDR2 is YYREEE (reference sequence). This CDR3 has 13 residues. V dropped 4 bases and J dropped 7 bases, with 15 bases sitting between them. CDR3 sequence reads: CASSGPNQQEQYF. CDR3 in DNA: TGTGCCAGCAGCGGTCCTAACCAGCAGGAGCAGTACTTC.

The chain is built from TRBV19 and TRBJ1-1; D is unresolved. V shed 1 base and J shed 0 bases, with 12 bases lying between them. This CDR3 is built from 16 residues. Germline V gene data show CDR1 as LNHDA and CDR2 as SQIVND (reference sequence). CDR3 DNA sequence: TGTGCCAGTAGTATAGGGTTTGGCGACTTGAACACTGAAGCTTTCTTT. It is translated as CASSIGFGDLNTEAFF.

V usage is TRBV18 and J usage is TRBJ2-1, with TRBD2 identical over 10 bases. The junction had 6 bases not matched to a gene; V was cut back by 0 bases and J by 7 bases. The germline V gene has CDR1 KGHSH and CDR2 LQKENI. This CDR3 comprises 16 residues. CDR3 region: CASSPPGLARNNEQFF. The CDR3 nucleotides read TGTGCCAGCTCACCACCGGGACTAGCGCGGAATAATGAGCAGTTCTTC.

Only one count was recorded for this clone. The rearrangement uses TRBV10-3 and TRBJ1-5; 9 bases align to TRBD1. Germline assignment: CDR1 ENHRY and CDR2 SYGVKD. There are 15 residues in the CDR3. Losses at the gene ends were 2 bases for V and 7 bases for J; bases not matched to a gene: 6. CDR3 amino acids: CAISEEDRGLQPQHF. CDR3 in DNA: TGTGCCATCAGTGAGGAGGACAGGGGATTACAGCCCCAGCATTTT.

V gene TRBV28 combines with J gene TRBJ1-3; D is unresolved. CDR1 and CDR2 (germline): MDHEN, SYDVKM. Between the trimmed V and J ends, which lost 3 bases and 2 bases, there was a span of 2 bases. This CDR3 is 12 amino acids long. Written as DNA, the CDR3 is TGTGCCAGCAGTTTGCCTGGAAACACCATATATTTT. Its protein is CASSLPGNTIYF.

The chain employs TRBV5-4 and TRBJ2-3; TRBD1 agrees at 8 bases. CDR1 and CDR2 (germline): SGHNT, YYREEE (reference sequence). The CDR3 length is 15 residues. Trimming at V came to 4 bases and at J to 1 base, leaving 5 bases not matched to a gene. CDR3 sequence: CASSTPGQGTDTQYF. The CDR3 region has the DNA TGTGCCAGCAGCACGCCGGGACAGGGCACAGATACGCAGTATTTT. Full variable domain (missing parts from reference TRBV5-4 and TRBJ2-3): ETGVTQSPTHLIKTRGQQVTLRCSSQSGHNTVSWYQQALGQGPQFIFQYYREEENGRGNFPPRFSGLQFPNYSSELNVNALELDDSALYLCASSTPGQGTDTQYFGPGTRLTVL.

CDR3 protein: CAIRGGDNQPQHF. Written as DNA, the CDR3 is TGTGCCATCCGGGGAGGGGACAATCAGCCCCAGCATTTT. The chain couples TRBV10-3 to TRBJ1-5; a weak D match, TRBD1 (5 bases). This CDR3 has 13 amino acids. Germline V CDR1 and CDR2: ENHRY, SYGVKD. The V gene lost 8 bases and the J gene lost 3 bases, with 11 bases spanning the gap.

The rearrangement links TRBV7-6 to TRBJ2-2, with a possible D match to TRBD2 (6 bases). Trimming shortened V by 2 bases and J by 2 bases, and 12 bases separated the two germline ends. This CDR3 has 16 residues. CDR1 and CDR2 (germline): SGHVS, FNYEAQ. As DNA, the CDR3 is TGTGCCAGCAGCTTATTACGGGAGAAAAACACCGGGGAGCTGTTTTTT. It translates to CASSLLREKNTGELFF.

Only one count was recorded for this clone. The chain recombines TRBV13 with TRBJ2-5; no definite D call. From germline, CDR1 is PRHDT and CDR2 FYEKMQ (reference sequence). Trimming shortened V by 6 bases and J by 7 bases, and 12 bases separated the two germline ends. This CDR3 is 12 amino acids long. As DNA, the CDR3 is TGTGCCAGCAGTGACGGTACACTGACCCAGTACTTC. This encodes CASSDGTLTQYF.

V gene TRBV11-2 combines with J gene TRBJ2-7, with D perhaps being TRBD1 or TRBD2 (5 bases each). CDR3 length equals 14 residues. Germline V gene data show CDR1 as SGHAT and CDR2 as FQNNGV. The V end was cut by 2 bases, the J end by 3 bases, with 11 bases between. In DNA form, the CDR3 reads TGTGCCAGCAGCTTAAGGGCAGGGAGCTACGAGCAGTACTTC. It encodes CASSLRAGSYEQYF.

The chain has TRBV19 and TRBJ2-7, with D unresolved. Germline CDR1 and CDR2: LNHDA and SQIVND (reference sequence). The CDR3 sequence is 14 residues long. The V end was cut by 5 bases, the J end by 3 bases, with 14 bases between. The CDR3 coding sequence is TGTGCCAGTAGTCCCCTTGGGGATTTCTACGAGCAGTACTTC. Translating it yields CASSPLGDFYEQYF.

DNA of the CDR3: TGTGCCACCAGCAGATTGAAGGGGGCGGGCTACACCTTC. Encoded protein: CATSRLKGAGYTF. The chain employs TRBV15 and TRBJ1-2, with 7 positions matching TRBD1. Germline V gene lookup returns CDR1 LNHNV and CDR2 YYDKDF (reference sequence). V gave up 2 bases and J gave up 8 bases; unmatched junction bases: 5. The CDR3 length is 13 residues.

This clone showed up just once. The chain uses TRBV6-1 and TRBJ2-7; D is possibly TRBD1 (5 bases). The CDR3 length is 14 residues. The V and J ends lost 0 bases and 2 bases respectively, with 8 bases between them. Germline CDR1 and CDR2: MNHNS and SASEGT. The CDR3 loop reads CASSEAGATYEQYF. CDR3 sequence (DNA): TGTGCCAGCAGTGAAGCTGGGGCTACCTACGAGCAGTACTTC.

The V call is TRBV28, the J call TRBJ2-5, with 8 bases identical to TRBD2. TRBJ2-7 explains the end of the DNA better; the J call may be wrong. The CDR3 is 17 residues long. Per germline, CDR1 MDHEN and CDR2 SYDVKM. The CDR3 sequence is CASSSPLRLATSYEQYF. CDR3 DNA: TGTGCCAGCAGTTCCCCCCTCCGACTAGCGACCTCCTACGAGCAGTACTTC.